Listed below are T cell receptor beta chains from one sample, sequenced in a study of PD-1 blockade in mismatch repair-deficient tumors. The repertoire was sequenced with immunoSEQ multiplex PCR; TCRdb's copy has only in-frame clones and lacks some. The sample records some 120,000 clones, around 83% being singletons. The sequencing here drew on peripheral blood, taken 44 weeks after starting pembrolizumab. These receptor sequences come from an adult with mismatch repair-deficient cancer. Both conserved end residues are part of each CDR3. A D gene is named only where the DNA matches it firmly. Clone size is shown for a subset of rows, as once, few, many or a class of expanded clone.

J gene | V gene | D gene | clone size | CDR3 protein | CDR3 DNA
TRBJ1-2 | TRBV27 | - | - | CASSPTWGNYGYTF | TGTGCCAGCAGTCCCACCTGGGGTAACTATGGCTACACCTTC
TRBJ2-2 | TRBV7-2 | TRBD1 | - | CASSLGGTGVFTGELFF | TGTGCCAGCAGCTTAGGTGGGACAGGGGTGTTTACCGGGGAGCTGTTTTTT
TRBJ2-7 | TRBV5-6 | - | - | CASSLGWGSEQYF | TGTGCCAGCAGCTTGGGGTGGGGTTCCGAGCAGTACTTC
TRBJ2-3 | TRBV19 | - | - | CASSPVTGSSTDTQYF | TGTGCCAGTAGTCCAGTGACCGGGTCTAGCACAGATACGCAGTATTTT
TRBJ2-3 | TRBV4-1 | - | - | CASSQSPGQFPDTQYF | TGCGCCAGCAGCCAGTCACCGGGCCAATTTCCAGATACGCAGTATTTT
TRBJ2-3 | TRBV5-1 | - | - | CASSLEGLRTDTQYF | TGCGCCAGCAGCTTGGAGGGACTGCGCACAGATACGCAGTATTTT
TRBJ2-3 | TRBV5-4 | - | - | CVVGGDTQYF | TGTGTGGTCGGAGGTGATACGCAGTATTTT
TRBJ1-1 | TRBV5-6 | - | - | CASSLRWVLEAFF | TGTGCCAGCAGCTTGCGTTGGGTCCTTGAAGCTTTCTTT
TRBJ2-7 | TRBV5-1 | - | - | CASSWGDKSSYEQYF | TGCGCCAGCAGCTGGGGAGACAAGAGCTCCTACGAGCAGTACTTC
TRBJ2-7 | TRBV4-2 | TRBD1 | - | CASSHAGTGDEQYF | TGTGCCAGCAGCCACGCCGGGACAGGGGACGAGCAGTACTTC
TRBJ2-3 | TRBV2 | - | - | CANKRGGTDTQYF | TGTGCCAACAAACGGGGAGGCACAGATACGCAGTATTTT
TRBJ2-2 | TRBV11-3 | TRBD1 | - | CASSPRTGGVTGELFF | TGTGCCAGCAGCCCGCGGACAGGGGGCGTCACCGGGGAGCTGTTTTTT
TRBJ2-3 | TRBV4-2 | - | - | CASSPRTTTTDTQYF | TGTGCCAGCAGCCCCCGGACAACCACCACAGATACGCAGTATTTT
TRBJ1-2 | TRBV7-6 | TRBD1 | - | CASSSTATGGLYGYTF | TGTGCCAGCAGCTCGACCGCGACAGGGGGCTTATATGGCTACACCTTC
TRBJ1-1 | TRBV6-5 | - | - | CASSYPVSGAFF | TGTGCCAGCAGTTACCCTGTATCGGGAGCTTTCTTT
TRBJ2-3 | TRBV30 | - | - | CAWSVSFADTQYF | TGTGCCTGGAGTGTAAGTTTCGCAGATACGCAGTATTTT
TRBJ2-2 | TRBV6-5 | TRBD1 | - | CASSPRGLGELFF | TGTGCCAGCAGTCCAAGGGGGCTCGGGGAGCTGTTTTTT
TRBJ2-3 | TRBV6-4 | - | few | CASSPQVVTAWGDTQYF | TGTGCCAGCAGTCCCCAGGTGGTCACGGCCTGGGGCGATACGCAGTATTTT